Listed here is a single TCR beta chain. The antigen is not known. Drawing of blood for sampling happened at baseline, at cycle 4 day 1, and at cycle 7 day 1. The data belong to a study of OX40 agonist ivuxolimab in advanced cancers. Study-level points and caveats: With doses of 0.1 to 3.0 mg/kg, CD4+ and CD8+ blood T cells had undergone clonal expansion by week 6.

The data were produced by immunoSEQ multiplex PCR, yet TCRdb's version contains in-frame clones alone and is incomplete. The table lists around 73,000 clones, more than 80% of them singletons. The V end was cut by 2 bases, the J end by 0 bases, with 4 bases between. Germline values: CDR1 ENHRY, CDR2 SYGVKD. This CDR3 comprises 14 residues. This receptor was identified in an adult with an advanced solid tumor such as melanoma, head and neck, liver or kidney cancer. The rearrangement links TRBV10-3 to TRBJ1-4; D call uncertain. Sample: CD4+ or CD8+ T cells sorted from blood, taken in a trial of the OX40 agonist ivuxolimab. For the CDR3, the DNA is TGTGCCATCAGTGAGCGATCAACTAATGAAAAACTGTTTTTT. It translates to CAISERSTNEKLFF.